One sample yielded the 26 T cell receptor beta chains listed below, sequenced in a study of early T cells in non-severe SARS-CoV-2 infection. One entry per CDR3 protein, called by TCRdb with MiXCR from the 5' RACE reads. The sample consists of 100,000 to 150,000 distinct CDR3 sequences, approximately 15% of them appearing once. The sample consisted of whole blood. The receptors originated from an adult who was a healthcare worker with PCR-confirmed SARS-CoV-2 infection or an uninfected control (not recorded which).

This clonotype was observed a few times. A junction end diverges from the germline sequence, so it may reflect a read error. The chain combines TRBV6-1 with TRBJ1-6; D possibly corresponds to TRBD1 (5 bases). Germline V CDR1 and CDR2: MNHNS, SASEGT. The length of the CDR3 is 13 residues. CDR3 region: CACRESHNSPLHF. The CDR3 DNA follows: TGTGCCTGCAGGGAAAGCCATAATTCACCCCTCCACTTT.

This clonotype was seen repeatedly, ten times or more. The rearrangement uses TRBV3-1 and TRBJ2-3, with 11 bases that match TRBD2. The trim removed 1 base at V and 3 bases at J, leaving 3 bases unmatched. There are 16 residues in the CDR3. The germline V gene has CDR1 LGHDT and CDR2 YNNKEL (reference sequence). CDR3 nucleotide sequence: TGTGCCAGCAGCCAAGGTCTAGCGGGGGGTACAGATACGCAGTATTTT. It is translated as CASSQGLAGGTDTQYF.

This chain uses TRBV9 with TRBJ2-7; 7 bases are a match to TRBD2. The CDR3 covers 14 residues. Trimming took 4 bases from V and 3 from J; bases not matched to a gene: 7. Per the germline V gene, CDR1 is SGDLS and CDR2 is YYNGEE. For the CDR3, the DNA is TGTGCCAGCAGCAGCCGGGACTACAACTACGAGCAGTACTTC. Translating gives CASSSRDYNYEQYF.

This clonotype was counted only a few times. CDR3 DNA: TGTGCCAGCAGTTACTCAGCCGGGACAGTAACCTCCTACGAGCAGTACTTC. It codes for CASSYSAGTVTSYEQYF. This rearrangement joins TRBV6-6 to TRBJ2-7; TRBD1 agrees at 7 bases. V lost 0 bases and J lost 0; bases outside the gene matches: 8. Per germline, CDR1 MNHNY and CDR2 SVGAGI (reference sequence). CDR3 length: 17 amino acids.

The chain combines TRBV12-3 or TRBV12-4 with TRBJ2-3, with D possibly matching TRBD1 (6 bases). This CDR3 region has 15 residues. V lost 6 bases and J 2 bases, leaving 15 bases between the germline ends. The CDR3 sequence: CASSPPDRNTDTQYF. CDR3 nucleotide sequence: TGTGCCAGCAGCCCGCCCGACAGGAACACAGATACGCAGTATTTT.

The chain joins TRBV15 to TRBJ1-1; D might be TRBD1 (6 bases). The CDR3 has 15 residues. V shed 5 bases and J shed 5 bases, with 18 bases lying between them. Germline V gives CDR1 LNHNV, CDR2 YYDKDF (reference sequence). The chain's CDR3 is CATSLHPQGRTEAFF. The CDR3 DNA is TGTGCCACCAGCCTTCATCCACAGGGAAGAACTGAAGCTTTCTTT.

The chain joins TRBV3-1 to TRBJ2-7, with 10 bases that match TRBD2. Germline loops: CDR1 LGHDT, CDR2 YNNKEL (reference sequence). J lost 2 bases, V lost 0 bases, and 7 bases had no gene match. This CDR3 is built from 17 residues. The CDR3 coding sequence is TGTGCCAGCAGCCAAGAAGGTAGCGGGGGGTCACCCTACGAGCAGTACTTC. This sequence encodes CASSQEGSGGSPYEQYF.

This chain connects TRBV7-6 to TRBJ2-5, with 8 bases matching TRBD2. The CDR3 totals 14 residues. Germline V lookup: CDR1 SGHVS, CDR2 FNYEAQ. The V and J ends lost 6 bases and 5 bases, in that order; junction bases with no gene match: 8. The CDR3: CASSDSGGLETQYF. In nucleotides, the CDR3 is TGTGCCAGCAGTGACTCGGGGGGGCTGGAGACCCAGTACTTC.

This clonotype was recorded a few times. J is TRBJ2-7 and V is TRBV19, with a possible D match to TRBD2 (7 bases). This CDR3 is built from 17 residues. Between the trimmed V and J ends, which lost 5 bases and 2 bases, there was a span of 22 bases. Germline-derived CDR1 and CDR2 are LNHDA and SQIVND (reference sequence). The DNA for the CDR3 is TGTGCCAGTAGTCAAGGGTATGGGGGGGCGAGAACCTACGAGCAGTACTTC. It is translated as CASSQGYGGARTYEQYF.

This clonotype has more than one count but fewer than ten. V usage is TRBV10-3 and J usage is TRBJ1-1, with D possibly being TRBD1 (6 bases). Per the germline V gene, CDR1 is ENHRY and CDR2 is SYGVKD. The CDR3 covers 17 residues. The germline V and J ends were trimmed by 3 bases and 1 base, with 18 bases remaining between them. The CDR3 bases are TGTGCCATCAGTGAATTTCCGGGGGGCAGCAAGAACACTGAAGCTTTCTTT. Protein sequence: CAISEFPGGSKNTEAFF.

Ten or more counts support this clonotype. The chain is built from TRBV5-1 and TRBJ1-1; 7 bases are a match to TRBD1. The CDR3 has 14 amino acids. CDR1 is SGHRS and CDR2 is YFSETQ in the germline V gene. With 4 bases clipped from V and 2 bases from J, the junction kept 5 bases outside the gene matches. DNA of the CDR3: TGCGCCAGCAGCCCAAGACAGGGAAACACTGAAGCTTTCTTT. Protein: CASSPRQGNTEAFF.

CDR3 amino acids: CASSLGQTYGYTF. CDR3 bases: TGCGCCAGCAGCTTAGGACAGACCTATGGCTACACCTTC. The chain carries TRBV5-1 and TRBJ1-2, with D possibly being TRBD1 (6 bases). Trimming took off 2 bases at V and 4 bases at J, with 9 bases between the two ends. The V gene's germline CDR1 is SGHRS and CDR2 YFSETQ. The CDR3 covers 13 residues.

In this sample, this clonotype turned up a few times. The J gene is TRBJ2-7, the V gene TRBV3-1; TRBD1 matches 7 bases. CDR1 is LGHDT, CDR2 YNNKEL, per germline (reference sequence). The CDR3 runs to 15 residues. V gave up 4 bases and J gave up 4 bases; unmatched junction bases: 10. The CDR3 DNA reads TGTGCCAGCAGCCTAGGACAGGCCAGCGGTTACGAGCAGTACTTC. Translating it yields CASSLGQASGYEQYF.

This clonotype has a count of ten or more. V usage is TRBV21-1 and J usage is TRBJ2-1. TRBV21-1 is assigned pseudogene status. CDR3 length: 15 residues. The CDR3 sequence is CASGPNMGSYNEQFF. The CDR3 DNA reads as TGTGCCAGCGGACCGAACATGGGATCCTACAATGAGCAGTTCTTC.

V and J are TRBV29-1 and TRBJ2-1; unclear D gene. Trimming shortened V by 6 bases and J by 5 bases, and 11 bases separated the two germline ends. Germline values: CDR1 SQVTM, CDR2 ANQGSEA. This CDR3 spans 12 amino acids. CDR3 residues: CSVGLRDNEQFF. The CDR3 DNA is TGCAGCGTGGGCCTCCGGGACAATGAGCAGTTCTTC.

This chain uses TRBV6-2 or TRBV6-3 with TRBJ1-2; D is ambiguous. Germline assignment: CDR1 MNHEY and CDR2 SVGEGT. V gave up 4 bases and J gave up 8 bases, with 14 bases separating them. This CDR3 has 13 residues. The CDR3 region has the DNA TGTGCCAGCAGTTCACTCCGGGGTCACGGCTACACCTTC. Protein: CASSSLRGHGYTF.

This clonotype was observed a handful of times. J is TRBJ2-1 and V is TRBV4-1; D not certain. The CDR3 spans 13 residues. Germline V gene sequence: CDR1 MGHRA, CDR2 YSYEKL. The germline V and J ends were trimmed by 0 bases and 3 bases, with 3 bases remaining between them. CDR3: CASSQDYYNEQFF. In nucleotides, the CDR3 is TGCGCCAGCAGCCAAGATTACTACAATGAGCAGTTCTTC.

J is TRBJ2-5 and V is TRBV5-4; maybe TRBD2 (6 bases). V shed 1 base and J shed 4 bases, with 8 bases lying between them. In germline, CDR1 is SGHNT, CDR2 YYREEE (reference sequence). This CDR3 is 13 amino acids long. CDR3 loop: CASSLFGGETQYF. The CDR3 nucleotides are TGTGCCAGCAGCTTGTTCGGGGGAGAGACCCAGTACTTC.

The V gene is TRBV4-2, the J gene TRBJ2-1, with 10 bases lining up with TRBD2. Germline V gene lookup returns CDR1 LGHNA and CDR2 YNFKEQ. J was trimmed by 8 bases and V by 2 bases; bases with no gene match: 3. The CDR3 is 14 amino acids. CDR3 DNA sequence: TGTGCCAGCAGCCAACTACTAGCGGGGCATGAGCAGTTCTTC. It specifies CASSQLLAGHEQFF.

In this sample, this clonotype turned up a few times. This rearrangement joins TRBV29-1 to TRBJ2-7, with D maybe TRBD1 (6 bases). The CDR3 sequence is 14 residues long. CDR1 is SQVTM and CDR2 is ANQGSEA in the germline V gene. V was trimmed by 4 bases and J by 3 bases, leaving 16 bases between them. The CDR3 loop is CSVARGGGYYEQYF. CDR3 bases: TGCAGCGTTGCCAGGGGCGGAGGTTACTACGAGCAGTACTTC.

This clonotype showed up just a few times. The V and J genes are TRBV10-3 and TRBJ2-3; D not resolved. Trimming cost V 3 bases and J 7 bases, with 5 bases left between them. This CDR3 has 11 residues. CDR1 is ENHRY and CDR2 is SYGVKD in the germline V gene. CDR3 sequence reads: CAISDGNTQYF. DNA for the CDR3: TGTGCCATCAGTGACGGAAATACGCAGTATTTT.

This clonotype was recorded a few times. The V call is TRBV5-1, the J call TRBJ2-3, with 7 nucleotides matching TRBD2. This CDR3 comprises 17 residues. Germline CDR1 and CDR2: SGHRS and YFSETQ. Trimming cost V 0 bases and J 5 bases; bases outside gene matches: 12. CDR3 coding DNA: TGCGCCAGCAGCTTGGCCGTGAGGAGCGGGGCGGGAGATACGCAGTATTTT. It yields the protein CASSLAVRSGAGDTQYF.

This chain links TRBV5-1 with TRBJ1-2; 9 bases are shared with TRBD1. With V trimmed by 6 bases and J by 2 bases, 14 bases remained unmatched. Germline values: CDR1 SGHRS, CDR2 YFSETQ. The CDR3 sequence is 17 residues long. The CDR3 here is CASNISPDRGMNYGYTF. DNA for the CDR3: TGCGCCAGCAATATCAGTCCGGACAGGGGTATGAACTATGGCTACACCTTC.

J is TRBJ1-5 and V is TRBV12-3 or TRBV12-4; a possible D gene is TRBD1 (6 bases). Trimming shortened V by 4 bases and J by 0 bases, and 10 bases separated the two germline ends. This CDR3 has 15 amino acids. In nucleotides, the CDR3 is TGTGCCAGCAGTTCGACAGGAAATAGCAATCAGCCCCAGCATTTT. Translation: CASSSTGNSNQPQHF.

The genes are TRBV12-3 or TRBV12-4 and TRBJ2-2; 11 nucleotides match TRBD2. The CDR3 is 15 amino acids. V lost 8 bases and J lost 4; bases outside the gene matches: 6. CDR3 DNA: TGTGCCAGCGTAGCGGGGGGGCTGATCACCGGGGAGCTGTTTTTT. Its translation: CASVAGGLITGELFF.

V gene TRBV5-1 combines with J gene TRBJ1-1; tentative D call: TRBD1 (5 bases). The CDR3 is 14 residues long. V was cut by 0 bases and J by 5 bases, with 11 bases left in between. Germline CDR1 SGHRS, CDR2 YFSETQ. The CDR3 spells CASSLESGRTEAFF. The CDR3 DNA sequence: TGCGCCAGCAGCTTGGAATCAGGGAGGACTGAAGCTTTCTTT.